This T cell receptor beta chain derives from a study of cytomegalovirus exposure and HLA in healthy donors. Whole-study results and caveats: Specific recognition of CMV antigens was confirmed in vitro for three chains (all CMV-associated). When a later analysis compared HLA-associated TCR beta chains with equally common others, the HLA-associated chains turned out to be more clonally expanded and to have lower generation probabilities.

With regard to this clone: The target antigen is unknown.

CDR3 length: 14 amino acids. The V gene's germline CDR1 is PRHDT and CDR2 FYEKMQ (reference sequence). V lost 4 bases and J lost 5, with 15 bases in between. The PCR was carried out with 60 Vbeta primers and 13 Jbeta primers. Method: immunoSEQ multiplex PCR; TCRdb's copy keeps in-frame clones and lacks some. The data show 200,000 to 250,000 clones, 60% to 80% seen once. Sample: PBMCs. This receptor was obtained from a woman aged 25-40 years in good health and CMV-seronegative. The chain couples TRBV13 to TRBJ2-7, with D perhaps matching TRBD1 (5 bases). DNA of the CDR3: TGTGCCAGCAGCTCCGCCCCAGGGAAGAACGAGCAGTACTTC. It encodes CASSSAPGKNEQYF.